The entry below describes one T cell receptor (beta chain). The antigen remains undetermined. Germline CDR1 is SGHRS and CDR2 is YFSETQ. This CDR3 has 16 amino acids. V lost 0 bases, J lost 3 bases, and 15 bases lay in between. This record belongs to a study of OX40 agonist ivuxolimab in advanced cancers. The overall study: Every patient in dose escalation had hepatocellular carcinoma, melanoma, renal cell or head and neck cancer. Findings of the study overall: In the 0.1-3.0 mg/kg groups, partial responders showed among the lowest expansion. There were, on average, more expanded clones in CD8+ T cells than in CD4+.

TCRdb's table, derived via immunoSEQ multiplex PCR, lists solely in-frame clones and lacks some. This sample yields approximately 50,000 clones, of which nearly 85% are seen a single time; around 4% belongs to the top ten. This chain joins TRBV5-1 and TRBJ1-2; D ambiguous. The material sequenced was CD4+ or CD8+ T cells sorted from blood, taken in a trial of the OX40 agonist ivuxolimab. This receptor was obtained from an adult with an advanced solid tumor such as melanoma, head and neck, liver or kidney cancer. DNA for the CDR3: TGCGCCAGCAGCTTGGATGGGGATGTTATCGACTATGGCTACACCTTC. Translation: CASSLDGDVIDYGYTF.